The rows below give T cell receptor beta chains drawn from one sample of a study of T cells after yellow fever vaccination. In TCRdb, the 5' RACE reads were re-called with MiXCR into one record per CDR3 protein. There are just over 250,000 distinct CDR3 sequences in the sample; 5.2% occur only once, and roughly 3.4% lies in the top ten. The specimen comprised CD4+ T cells sorted from PBMCs, sampled on the day of the yellow fever booster vaccination. These receptor sequences come from a man in his late teens or twenties who received the YFV17D yellow fever vaccine. Each CDR3 is given with its conserved first and last residue. A D gene is named only where the DNA matches it firmly. Clone size, where shown, is once, few, many, or a class for clones that have expanded.

clone_size j_call v_call d_call cdr3_nt cdr3_aa
NA TRBJ2-1 TRBV5-4 NA TGTGCCAGCAGCTTTGTAGGCGATGAGCAGTTCTTC CASSFVGDEQFF
NA TRBJ1-2 TRBV19 NA TGTGCCAGTAAATCGGGTGGCTATGGCTACACCTTC CASKSGGYGYTF
many TRBJ1-1 TRBV7-6 NA TGTGCCAGCAGCCACCACCCACCGGGGGAAACTGAAGCTTTCTTT CASSHHPPGETEAFF
NA TRBJ1-4 TRBV5-8 TRBD1 TGTGCCAGCAGCCTCGGACAGGGGGGCGCATACGAAAAACTGTTTTTT CASSLGQGGAYEKLFF
many TRBJ2-3 TRBV20-1 NA TGCAGTGCTAGAAAGGGGGGGGCAGATACGCAGTATTTT CSARKGGADTQYF
few TRBJ2-1 TRBV5-1 NA TGCGCCAGCAGCCAGTCGTCGGGCTCCTACAATGAGCAGTTCTTC CASSQSSGSYNEQFF
NA TRBJ2-5 TRBV5-1 NA TGCGCCAGCAGCTTGGGGGCTGGCCGAGAGGAGACCCAGTACTTC CASSLGAGREETQYF
many TRBJ1-4 TRBV4-3 NA TGCGCCAGCAGCCACTCGGAGTCGGGGAGTGAAAAACTGTTTTTT CASSHSESGSEKLFF
NA TRBJ2-7 TRBV6-6 TRBD2 TGTGCCAGCAGTGGGCCCCGCGGGGGGCCGGAGGACGAGCAGTACTTC CASSGPRGGPEDEQYF
NA TRBJ1-1 TRBV30 NA TGTGCCTGGAAGCGGACAGACACTGAAGCTTTCTTT CAWKRTDTEAFF
NA TRBJ2-3 TRBV20-1 TRBD2 TGCAGTGCTGGGACTAGCGGGGAGGTTACAGATACGCAGTATTTT CSAGTSGEVTDTQYF
many TRBJ1-4 TRBV7-2 NA TGTGCCAGCAGCTCCAGACGTTATGAAAAACTGTTTTTT CASSSRRYEKLFF
few TRBJ1-2 TRBV20-1 NA TGCAGTGCTAGAGGTGGACAGATAGACTATGGCTACACCTTC CSARGGQIDYGYTF
many TRBJ1-5 TRBV6-2/TRBV6-3 TRBD1 TGTGCCAGCAGACCCGACAGGGCAGGACAGCCCCAGCATTTT CASRPDRAGQPQHF
NA TRBJ1-5 TRBV6-1 NA TGTGCCAGCAACGGCGGAGATAGCAATCAGCCCCAGCATTTT CASNGGDSNQPQHF